Below are 6 T cell receptor beta chains sequenced from a single sample in a study of blood T cell repertoires in COVID-19. Measured with immunoSEQ multiplex PCR; TCRdb has only the in-frame clones, and not every one. This sample has 37,000 or so clones; roughly 88% occur once, and the top ten carry around 11%. Sequencing used peripheral blood. These receptors all come from a man in his sixties with active COVID-19.

The chain carries TRBV5-1 and TRBJ2-7, with TRBD2 identical over 13 bases. With V trimmed by 3 bases and J by 7 bases, 7 bases remained unmatched. The germline V gene has CDR1 SGHRS and CDR2 YFSETQ. This CDR3 region has 15 residues. The CDR3 DNA follows: TGCGCCAGCAGCTCTGGACTAGCGGGAGTATATGAGCAGTACTTC. Translation: CASSSGLAGVYEQYF.

The chain has TRBV6-1 and TRBJ2-7; weak D call: TRBD2 (5 bases). This CDR3 region has 14 residues. Germline CDR1 reads MNHNS; CDR2 reads SASEGT. V was pared by 1 base and J by 6 bases, with 13 bases between. In DNA form, the CDR3 reads TGTGCCAGCAGTGAAGAGGTCCTGGGGAGCGAGCAGTACTTC. Protein product: CASSEEVLGSEQYF.

The rearrangement joins TRBV30 to TRBJ2-1, with 8 nucleotides matching TRBD1. V dropped 1 base and J dropped 3; count of bases not matched to a gene: 2. The CDR3 covers 14 residues. The germline V gene encodes CDR1 GTSNPN and CDR2 SVGIG (reference sequence). CDR3 protein: CAWSGTGHYNEQFF. The CDR3 coding sequence is TGTGCCTGGAGTGGGACAGGGCACTACAATGAGCAGTTCTTC.

The chain links TRBV11-2 to TRBJ2-7; 12 positions agree with TRBD1. The trim removed 5 bases at V and 8 bases at J, leaving 10 bases unmatched. The CDR3 is 15 amino acids. The germline gives CDR1 SGHAT, CDR2 FQNNGV. The CDR3 sequence is CASSVGTGGEMKQYF. The CDR3 DNA reads as TGTGCCAGCAGCGTCGGGACAGGGGGCGAGATGAAGCAGTACTTC.

The chain combines TRBV27 with TRBJ2-2; possible D gene TRBD2, 5 bases. CDR3 length equals 14 residues. Germline-derived CDR1 and CDR2 are MNHEY and SMNVEV (reference sequence). Between the trimmed V and J ends, which lost 9 bases and 2 bases, there was a span of 13 bases. CDR3 DNA: TGTGCCAGTCAAGGACTGGGCAACACCGGGGAGCTGTTTTTT. Protein: CASQGLGNTGELFF.

The rearrangement uses TRBV5-1 and TRBJ2-7; TRBD2 might be the D (5 bases). Germline values: CDR1 SGHRS, CDR2 YFSETQ. With 5 bases removed from V and 2 bases from J, the gap between germline ends came to 14 bases. This CDR3 has 14 amino acids. In DNA, the CDR3 is TGCGCCAGCAGGATGGGCGGGCCCGCCTACGAGCAGTACTTC. This codes for CASRMGGPAYEQYF.